One and the same sample provided the 10 T cell receptor beta chains below, sequenced in a study of blood T cell repertoires in COVID-19. Only in-frame clones appear in the TCRdb table, and some are missing; sequencing was by immunoSEQ multiplex PCR. Altogether about 35,000 clones are present, more than 75% being singletons, with the ten largest covering 10%. The sample comprised peripheral blood. The source is a man at least 80 years old with active COVID-19.

This chain joins TRBV27 and TRBJ1-5; 9 positions agree with TRBD1. V was clipped by 7 bases and J by 4 bases; unmatched bases: 5. Germline V gives CDR1 MNHEY, CDR2 SMNVEV (reference sequence). This CDR3 is built from 14 residues. In nucleotides, the CDR3 is TGTGCCAGCACTAGTGGGACAGGGAATCAGCCCCAGCATTTT. It is translated as CASTSGTGNQPQHF.

The chain couples TRBV11-2 to TRBJ2-1; 8 nucleotides match TRBD2. The CDR3 length is 16 residues. The V gene's germline CDR1 is SGHAT and CDR2 FQNNGV. V shed 8 bases and J 4 bases; nucleotides not matched to a gene: 13. The CDR3 DNA reads TGTGCCAGCCGCCTTGGGGCGGGAGGCCCGTACAATGAGCAGTTCTTC. This encodes CASRLGAGGPYNEQFF.

The V and J genes are TRBV6-6 and TRBJ2-1; 9 nucleotides line up with TRBD2. The CDR3 extends over 15 amino acids. J gave up 9 bases and V 3 bases, and 9 bases lay outside the gene matches. CDR1 and CDR2 from the germline V gene are MNHNY and SVGAGI (reference sequence). The CDR3 coding sequence is TGTGCCAGCAGTTATGGTCTAGCGGGGCCGGGTGAGCAGTTCTTC. It translates to CASSYGLAGPGEQFF.

J is TRBJ2-7 and V is TRBV7-2, with 8 bases matching TRBD1. V lost 7 bases, J lost 3 bases, and 8 bases stayed unmatched. Germline assignment: CDR1 SGHTA and CDR2 FQGNSA. The CDR3 has 14 residues. The CDR3 DNA is TGTGCCAGCATCCTGGGACAGGCACACTACGAGCAGTACTTC. Protein: CASILGQAHYEQYF.

In this sample, this clone turned up once. The chain is built from TRBV5-1 and TRBJ2-6; 8 nucleotides agree with TRBD1. V was clipped by 4 bases and J by 1 base; unmatched bases: 16. This CDR3 is 20 amino acids long. Germline CDR1 reads SGHRS; CDR2 reads YFSETQ. As DNA, the CDR3 is TGCGCCAGCAGCCTAGGCTATCGGACAGGGAAGTTATCTGGGGCCAACGTCCTGACTTTC. This gives the protein CASSLGYRTGKLSGANVLTF. Together with reference TRBV5-1 and TRBJ2-6, the CDR3 gives the full variable domain: KAGVTQTPRYLIKTRGQQVTLSCSPISGHRSVSWYQQTPGQGLQFLFEYFSETQRNKGNFPGRFSGRQFSNSRSEMNVSTLELGDSALYLCASSLGYRTGKLSGANVLTFGAGSRLTVL.

The chain couples TRBV6-4 to TRBJ2-5; TRBD1 is a possible D gene (5 bases). V was pared by 7 bases and J by 7 bases, with 16 bases between. The V gene's germline CDR1 is MRHNA and CDR2 SNTAGT. The CDR3 contains 13 residues. DNA of the CDR3: TGTGCCAGCAAGAACAGGAGACTGGGGACCCAGTACTTC. Its translation is CASKNRRLGTQYF.

The chain recombines TRBV6-2 or TRBV6-3 with TRBJ1-5, with D hard to call. The V gene's germline CDR1 is MNHEY and CDR2 SVGEGT. The CDR3 loop spans 17 amino acids. V shed 1 base and J shed 1 base, with 14 bases lying between them. The CDR3 sequence is CASSYWRGSVSNQPQHF. The CDR3 DNA sequence: TGTGCCAGCAGTTACTGGAGAGGGTCCGTCAGCAATCAGCCCCAGCATTTT.

This clone has only one observation. This rearrangement joins TRBV6-6 to TRBJ2-7, with 8 nucleotides matching TRBD1. V lost 5 bases, J lost 4 bases, and 16 bases stayed unmatched. The germline CDR1 and CDR2 sequences are MNHNY and SVGAGI (reference sequence). The CDR3 loop spans 17 amino acids. CDR3 nucleotides: TGTGCCAGCAGTCTTACGTTCGGGTCAGGGGGCGAGTACGAGCAGTACTTC. It codes for CASSLTFGSGGEYEQYF.

This rearrangement joins TRBV18 to TRBJ1-4; D is unclear. V dropped 5 bases and J dropped 5 bases, with 9 bases sitting between them. The CDR3 runs to 13 residues. Germline CDR1 is KGHSH and CDR2 is LQKENI. CDR3 DNA: TGTGCCAGCTCAGCCGGGTTAAATGAAAAACTGTTTTTT. It yields the protein CASSAGLNEKLFF.

This clone has just one count. The V call is TRBV27, the J call TRBJ2-2; TRBD2 aligns across 7 bases. Trimming at V came to 5 bases and at J to 6 bases, leaving 15 bases not matched to a gene. Germline V gene sequence: CDR1 MNHEY, CDR2 SMNVEV (reference sequence). This CDR3 contains 17 residues. The CDR3 DNA reads as TGTGCCAGCAGTACGTCACGGGACTCGCGGGAGTCCGGGGAGCTGTTTTTT. Protein: CASSTSRDSRESGELFF.